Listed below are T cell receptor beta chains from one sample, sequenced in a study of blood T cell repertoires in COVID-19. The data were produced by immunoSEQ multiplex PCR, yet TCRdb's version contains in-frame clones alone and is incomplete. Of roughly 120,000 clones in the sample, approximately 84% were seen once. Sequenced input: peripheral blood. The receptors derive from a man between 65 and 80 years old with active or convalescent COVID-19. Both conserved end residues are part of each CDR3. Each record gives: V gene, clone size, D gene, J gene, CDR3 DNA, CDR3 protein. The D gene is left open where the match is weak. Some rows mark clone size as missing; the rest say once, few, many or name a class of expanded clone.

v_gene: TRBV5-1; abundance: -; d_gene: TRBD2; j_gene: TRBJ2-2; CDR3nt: TGCGCCAGCAAGATTCTAGCGGGAGCGGGGGAGCTGTTTTTT; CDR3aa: CASKILAGAGELFF
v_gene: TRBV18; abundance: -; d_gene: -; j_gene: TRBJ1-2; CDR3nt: TGTGCCAGCTCCCGCGGCCGGTTATCAGACTATGGCTACACCTTC; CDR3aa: CASSRGRLSDYGYTF
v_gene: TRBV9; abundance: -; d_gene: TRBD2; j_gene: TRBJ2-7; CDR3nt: TGTGCCAGCAGCGTTGACAGCGGGACCTTCTCCTACGAGCAGTACTTC; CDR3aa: CASSVDSGTFSYEQYF
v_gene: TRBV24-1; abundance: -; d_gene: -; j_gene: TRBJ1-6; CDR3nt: TGTGCCACCAGAGAACAGGACTCACCCCTCCACTTT; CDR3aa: CATREQDSPLHF
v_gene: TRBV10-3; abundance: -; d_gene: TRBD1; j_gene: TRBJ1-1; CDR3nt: TGTGCCATCAGTTCCACAGGGGGCCTCACTGAAGCTTTCTTT; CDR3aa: CAISSTGGLTEAFF
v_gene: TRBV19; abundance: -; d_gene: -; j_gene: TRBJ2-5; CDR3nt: TGTGCCAGTAGTATCGGGTTGAACGAAGAGACCCAGTACTTC; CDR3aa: CASSIGLNEETQYF
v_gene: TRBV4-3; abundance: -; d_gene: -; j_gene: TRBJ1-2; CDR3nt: TGCGCCAGCAGCCAAGAGGTAGCTCAGCGTCTATCTGGCTACACCTTC; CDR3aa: CASSQEVAQRLSGYTF
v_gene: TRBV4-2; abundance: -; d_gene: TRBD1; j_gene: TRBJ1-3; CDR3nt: TGTGCCAGCAGCCGCGATCGGACAGGTGAAGGAAACACCATATATTTT; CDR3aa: CASSRDRTGEGNTIYF
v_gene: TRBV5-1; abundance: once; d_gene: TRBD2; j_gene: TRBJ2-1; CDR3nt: TGCGCCAGCAGCCAAGTTCCGGGAGGGTACAATGAGCAGTTCTTC; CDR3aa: CASSQVPGGYNEQFF
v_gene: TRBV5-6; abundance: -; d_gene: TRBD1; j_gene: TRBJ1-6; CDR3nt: TGTGCCAGCAGCGACCGGGACAGAAAGTATTCACCCCTCCACTTT; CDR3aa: CASSDRDRKYSPLHF
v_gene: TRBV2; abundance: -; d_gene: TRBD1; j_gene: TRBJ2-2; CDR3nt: TGTGCCAGCAGCCTAATCCAGACAGGGCCCCACACCGGGGAGCTGTTTTTT; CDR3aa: CASSLIQTGPHTGELFF
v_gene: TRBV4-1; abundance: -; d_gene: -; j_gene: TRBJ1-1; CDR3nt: TGCGCCAGCAGCCAAGGGGGGAGGGGACGGAGCACTGAAGCTTTCTTT; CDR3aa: CASSQGGRGRSTEAFF
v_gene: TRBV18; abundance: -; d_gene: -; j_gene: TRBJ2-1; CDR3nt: TGTGCCAGCTCACCAGGGGGCCGGGACGGCTACAATGAGCAGTTCTTC; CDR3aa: CASSPGGRDGYNEQFF
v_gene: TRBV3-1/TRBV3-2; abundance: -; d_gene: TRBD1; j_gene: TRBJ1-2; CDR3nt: TGTGCCAGCAGCCCCCACCATAAAGGGACAGGGTATGGCTACACCTTC; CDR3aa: CASSPHHKGTGYGYTF
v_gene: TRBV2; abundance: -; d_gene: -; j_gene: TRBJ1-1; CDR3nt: TGTGCCAGCAGTGGACTGTTGAACACTGAAGCTTTCTTT; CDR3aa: CASSGLLNTEAFF
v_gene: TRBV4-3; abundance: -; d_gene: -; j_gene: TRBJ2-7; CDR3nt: TGCGCCAGCAGCCAAGAGATCGGGTGGGAGCAGTACTTC; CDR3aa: CASSQEIGWEQYF
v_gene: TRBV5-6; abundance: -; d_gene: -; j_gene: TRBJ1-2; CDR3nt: TGTGCCAGCAGCCTAGAACAGGGATATGGCTACACCTTC; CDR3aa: CASSLEQGYGYTF
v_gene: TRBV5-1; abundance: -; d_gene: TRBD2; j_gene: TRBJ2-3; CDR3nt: TGCGCCAGCAGCAGAGGACTAGCGGGAGGGAGCACAGATACGCAGTATTTT; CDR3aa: CASSRGLAGGSTDTQYF
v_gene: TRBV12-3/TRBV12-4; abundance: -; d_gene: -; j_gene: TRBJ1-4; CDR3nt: TGTGCCAGCAGAGCGGGGGGGTGGAAACTGTTTTTT; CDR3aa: CASRAGGWKLFF
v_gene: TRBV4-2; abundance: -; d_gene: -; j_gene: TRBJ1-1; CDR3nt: TGTGCCAGCAGCCAAGACCCTCTTGGGGGGGCGAGCACTGAAGCTTTCTTT; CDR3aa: CASSQDPLGGASTEAFF
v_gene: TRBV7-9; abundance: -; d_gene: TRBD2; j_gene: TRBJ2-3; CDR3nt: TGTGCCAGCAGCTTAGGGCTAGCGGCCACAGATACGCAGTATTTT; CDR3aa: CASSLGLAATDTQYF
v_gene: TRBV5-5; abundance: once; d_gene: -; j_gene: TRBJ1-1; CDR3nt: TGTGCCAGCAGCTGGACCCCGGGGGGTAACACTGAAGCTTTCTTT; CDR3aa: CASSWTPGGNTEAFF
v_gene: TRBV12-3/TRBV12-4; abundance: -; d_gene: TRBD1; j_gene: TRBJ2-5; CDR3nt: TGTGCCAGCAGCTGGGGACAGGGAGGGACCCAGTACTTC; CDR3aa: CASSWGQGGTQYF
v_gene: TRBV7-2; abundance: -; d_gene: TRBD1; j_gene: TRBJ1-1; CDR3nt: TGTGCCAGCAGCACTGGACAGGGGAGGGATAACACTGAAGCTTTCTTT; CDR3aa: CASSTGQGRDNTEAFF
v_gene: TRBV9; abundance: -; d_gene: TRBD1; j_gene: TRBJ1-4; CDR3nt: TGTGCCAGCAGCGTAGGACAGGGGTCCGCAACTAATGAAAAACTGTTTTTT; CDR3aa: CASSVGQGSATNEKLFF
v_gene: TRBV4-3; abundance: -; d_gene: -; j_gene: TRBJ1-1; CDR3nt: TGCGCCAGCAGCCAGGGGCCAGGGGCCTCCACTGAAGCTTTCTTT; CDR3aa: CASSQGPGASTEAFF
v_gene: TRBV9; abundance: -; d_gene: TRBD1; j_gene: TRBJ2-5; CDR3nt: TGTGCCAGCAGCCTGCGGACAGGGTTACAAGAGACCCAGTACTTC; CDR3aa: CASSLRTGLQETQYF
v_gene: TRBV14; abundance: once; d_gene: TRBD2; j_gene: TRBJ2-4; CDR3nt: TGTGCCAGCAGCCCTATCGGACTAGCGGGAGGGAGCAACATTCAGTACTTC; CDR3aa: CASSPIGLAGGSNIQYF
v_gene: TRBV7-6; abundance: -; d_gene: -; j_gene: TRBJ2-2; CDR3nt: TGTGCCAGCAGCTTAGTGAGCGGAGGAAACACCGGGGAGCTGTTTTTT; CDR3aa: CASSLVSGGNTGELFF
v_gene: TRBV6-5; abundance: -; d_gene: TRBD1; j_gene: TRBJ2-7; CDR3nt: TGTGCCAGCAGGTACCGGGACAGGGGAGTCTACGAGCAGTACTTC; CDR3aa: CASRYRDRGVYEQYF
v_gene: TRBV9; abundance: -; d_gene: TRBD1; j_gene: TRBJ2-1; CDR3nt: TGTGCCAGCAGCGCAGGACAGGGGTCGGAAAATGAGCAGTTCTTC; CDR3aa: CASSAGQGSENEQFF
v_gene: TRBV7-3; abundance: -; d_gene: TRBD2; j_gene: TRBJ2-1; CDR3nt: TGTGCCAGCAGCTACGGACCCGGGACTAGCTTTGAGCAGTTCTTC; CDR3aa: CASSYGPGTSFEQFF
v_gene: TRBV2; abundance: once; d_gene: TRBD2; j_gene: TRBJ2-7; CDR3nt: TGTGCCAGCACCCCGGGACTAGCGGGCTTATACGAGCAGTACTTC; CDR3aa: CASTPGLAGLYEQYF
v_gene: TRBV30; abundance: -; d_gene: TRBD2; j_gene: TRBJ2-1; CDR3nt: TGTGCCTGCCGTCTAGCGGGGGGGCGCAATGAGCAGTTCTTC; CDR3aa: CACRLAGGRNEQFF
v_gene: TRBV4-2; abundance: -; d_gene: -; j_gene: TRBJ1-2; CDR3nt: TGTGCCAGCAGCCAACTCGGGATAAACTATGGCTACACCTTC; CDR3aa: CASSQLGINYGYTF
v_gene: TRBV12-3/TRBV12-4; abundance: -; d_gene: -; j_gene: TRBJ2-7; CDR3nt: TGTGCCAGCAGCCCTGGTCAGTACGAGCAGTACTTC; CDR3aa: CASSPGQYEQYF
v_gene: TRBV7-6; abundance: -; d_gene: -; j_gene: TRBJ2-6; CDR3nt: TGTGCCAGCACCCGGGGGGCAGGGGGCGCGTTTGGGGCCAACGTCCTGACTTTC; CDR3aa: CASTRGAGGAFGANVLTF